Many counts were recorded for the clone carrying this TCR beta chain. The data are from a study of cytomegalovirus exposure and HLA in healthy donors. Study summary: An earlier analysis identified 100 million to 130 million unique TCR beta sequences in about 170 million T cells.

The PCR ran on 60 Vbeta and 13 Jbeta primers. The data were produced by immunoSEQ multiplex PCR, yet TCRdb's version contains in-frame clones alone and is incomplete. Of roughly 180,000 clones listed, around a tenth are singletons. Trimming took 1 base from V and 7 from J, leaving 23 bases between them. The CDR3 is 18 amino acids. Germline V lookup: CDR1 SEHNR, CDR2 FQNEAQ (reference sequence). Input material: PBMCs. The V gene is TRBV7-9, the J gene TRBJ2-1, with a possible D match to TRBD2 (5 bases). The sequence was obtained from a woman in her twenties or thirties in good health and CMV-seropositive. The CDR3 is CASSLEPTIYLRENEQFF. For the CDR3, the DNA is TGTGCCAGCAGCTTAGAACCGACTATTTACCTGAGAGAGAATGAGCAGTTCTTC.